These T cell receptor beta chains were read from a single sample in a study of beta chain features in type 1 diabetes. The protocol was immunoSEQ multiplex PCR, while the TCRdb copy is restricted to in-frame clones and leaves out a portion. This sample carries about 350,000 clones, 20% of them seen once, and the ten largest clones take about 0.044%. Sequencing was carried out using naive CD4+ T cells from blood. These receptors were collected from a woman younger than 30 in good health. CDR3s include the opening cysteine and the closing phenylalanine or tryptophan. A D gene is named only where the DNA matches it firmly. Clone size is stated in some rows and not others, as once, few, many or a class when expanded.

CASSLGRTRRDTQYF	TGTGCCAGCAGCTTAGGGAGGACTAGACGAGATACGCAGTATTTT	TRBD2	TRBV11-1	few	TRBJ2-3
CASSSGTPRTGELFF	TGTGCCAGCAGCTCAGGGACTCCCCGCACCGGGGAGCTGTTTTTT	-	TRBV5-4	few	TRBJ2-2
CASSPERESYEQYF	TGCGCCAGCAGCCCGGAGCGGGAGTCCTACGAGCAGTACTTC	TRBD2	TRBV5-1	-	TRBJ2-7
CASTNYQETQYF	TGTGCCAGCACTAACTACCAAGAGACCCAGTACTTC	-	TRBV27	-	TRBJ2-5
CASSKGLDLSEQYF	TGTGCCAGCAGCAAGGGACTCGACCTATCGGAGCAGTACTTC	-	TRBV5-4	-	TRBJ2-7
CASSPGTGGQNGYTF	TGTGCCAGCTCACCGGGGACAGGGGGCCAGAATGGCTACACCTTC	TRBD1	TRBV18	few	TRBJ1-2
CAWSVLQGNQPQHF	TGTGCCTGGAGTGTACTACAGGGCAATCAGCCCCAGCATTTT	-	TRBV30	-	TRBJ1-5
CASSFQQGSYNEQFF	TGCGCCAGCAGCTTTCAGCAGGGGAGTTACAATGAGCAGTTCTTC	-	TRBV5-1	few	TRBJ2-1
CASSLTGNTEAFF	TGTGCCAGCAGCTTAACAGGGAACACTGAAGCTTTCTTT	-	TRBV7-2	few	TRBJ1-1
CATSGTVKNIQYF	TGTGCCACCAGCGGGACAGTGAAAAACATTCAGTACTTC	TRBD1	TRBV15	few	TRBJ2-4
CATSSRGRGASEQYF	TGTGCCACCAGCTCCCGAGGGCGGGGGGCCAGCGAGCAGTACTTC	TRBD2	TRBV15	-	TRBJ2-7
CASSGTGEIHEQYF	TGTGCCAGCAGCGGGACAGGGGAAATACACGAGCAGTACTTC	TRBD1	TRBV7-9	few	TRBJ2-7
CATSPRVGTQETQYF	TGTGCCACCAGCCCCCGGGTGGGGACACAAGAGACCCAGTACTTC	-	TRBV15	few	TRBJ2-5
CASSFGTGSSSYNSPLHF	TGCGCCAGCAGCTTTGGAACAGGATCTAGCTCCTATAATTCACCCCTCCACTTT	-	TRBV5-1	-	TRBJ1-6
CASSPLAGNYGYTF	TGTGCCAGCAGTCCCCTTGCAGGGAACTATGGCTACACCTTC	-	TRBV7-9	-	TRBJ1-2
CASSFRDSGQFF	TGTGCCAGCAGCTTCCGGGACTCCGGGCAGTTCTTC	-	TRBV11-2	few	TRBJ2-1
CASSPVTWVRTDTQYF	TGTGCCAGCAGCCCAGTTACATGGGTGAGGACAGATACGCAGTATTTT	-	TRBV7-2	-	TRBJ2-3
CASSPDSGTNTGELFF	TGTGCCAGCTCACCCGATTCAGGGACGAACACCGGGGAGCTGTTTTTT	-	TRBV18	-	TRBJ2-2
CASSLRGTNEKLFF	TGTGCCAGCAGCTTACGGGGAACTAATGAAAAACTGTTTTTT	-	TRBV11-2	-	TRBJ1-4
CAISESISATNYGYTF	TGTGCCATCAGTGAGTCGATTAGTGCTACTAACTATGGCTACACCTTC	-	TRBV10-3	few	TRBJ1-2
CASSPVRMNTEAFF	TGTGCCAGCAGCCCGGTCCGAATGAACACTGAAGCTTTCTTT	-	TRBV11-2	few	TRBJ1-1
CASMPGRTEAFF	TGTGCCAGTATGCCTGGGAGGACTGAAGCTTTCTTT	-	TRBV19	-	TRBJ1-1
CASKPRTERPPFSGANVLTF	TGCGCCAGCAAACCCCGGACAGAGCGACCACCCTTCTCTGGGGCCAACGTCCTGACTTTC	-	TRBV5-1	once	TRBJ2-6
CASSLGGVYEQYF	TGTGCCAGCAGCTTGGGGGGAGTCTACGAGCAGTACTTC	-	TRBV7-3	-	TRBJ2-7
CSATGGTSEAFF	TGCAGCGCCACCGGGGGGACTTCTGAAGCTTTCTTT	-	TRBV29-1	-	TRBJ1-1
CASSLGVPRRETQYF	TGTGCCAGCAGCTTAGGAGTCCCTAGGCGGGAGACCCAGTACTTC	-	TRBV7-2	few	TRBJ2-5
CASSIQADPTYEQYF	TGCGCCAGCAGCATCCAAGCGGATCCCACCTACGAGCAGTACTTC	-	TRBV5-1	-	TRBJ2-7
CASSPQGETQYF	TGTGCCAGCTCACCACAGGGGGAGACCCAGTACTTC	-	TRBV18	many	TRBJ2-5
CASSIVAGGWNEQFF	TGTGCCAGTAGTATAGTAGCGGGAGGTTGGAATGAGCAGTTCTTC	TRBD2	TRBV19	-	TRBJ2-1
CASSRDGGGYTF	TGCGCCAGCAGTAGGGACGGGGGTGGCTACACCTTC	-	TRBV4-1	few	TRBJ1-2
CASSELSLAGEQYF	TGCGCCAGCAGTGAGCTTTCACTAGCTGGGGAGCAGTACTTC	-	TRBV10-2	few	TRBJ2-7
CAWTPSAYEQYF	TGTGCCTGGACGCCCTCGGCCTACGAGCAGTACTTC	-	TRBV30	few	TRBJ2-7
CAGTITGLENTEAFF	TGTGCCGGTACAATCACAGGGCTGGAGAACACTGAAGCTTTCTTT	-	TRBV21-1	few	TRBJ1-1
CASSHHYRGNYGYTF	TGTGCCAGCAGTCATCACTACAGGGGTAACTATGGCTACACCTTC	TRBD1	TRBV27	-	TRBJ1-2
CASSLDRGWGETQYF	TGTGCCAGCAGCCTGGACAGGGGGTGGGGGGAGACCCAGTACTTC	TRBD1	TRBV5-6	-	TRBJ2-5